The sequence of this TCR beta chain was determined in a study of cytomegalovirus exposure and HLA in healthy donors. 60 Vbeta and 13 Jbeta primers were used in PCR. The repertoire was sequenced with immunoSEQ multiplex PCR; TCRdb's copy has only in-frame clones and lacks some. The sample has approximately 150,000 clones, 65% to 85% seen once. General observations from the study: In a later analysis, specific HLA alleles were associated with 15,000 to 20,000 TCR beta sequences at a 0.05 false discovery rate.

Concerning this clone itself: Its specificity is not known.

The CDR3 contains 13 residues. Deletions cut 3 bases from V and 5 bases from J, with 11 bases between. CDR1 MNHEY and CDR2 SMNVEV come from the germline V gene (reference sequence). The V gene is TRBV27, the J gene TRBJ2-7; D is possibly TRBD1 (6 bases). The receptor comes from a male donor in good health and CMV-seronegative. The specimen sequenced was PBMCs. For the CDR3, the DNA is TGTGCCAGCAGTTTCGGGACAAACAACGAGCAGTACTTC. Translation gives CASSFGTNNEQYF.